This entry lists 12 T cell receptor beta chains sequenced from one sample in a study of CD8 T cells in Susac syndrome. cDNA came from approximately 0.5 to 1 ug RNA primed by random hexamers. TCRdb re-called the immunoSEQ multiplex PCR reads through MiXCR, storing one row per CDR3 protein. The data show about 90,000 distinct CDR3 sequences, with 90% to 95% seen just once and approximately 0.31% held by the top ten. The specimen was CD8+ T cells from PBMCs. These receptors were obtained from a human donor in good health.

This clonotype was detected only once. The chain has TRBV7-2 and TRBJ2-1; TRBD1 aligns across 9 bases. The V gene end was trimmed by 5 bases and the J gene end by 0 bases; junction bases not matched to a gene: 8. Germline CDR1 and CDR2: SGHTA and FQGNSA. This CDR3 has 17 residues. The CDR3 reads CASSHRGRVPSYNEQFF. The CDR3 DNA reads as TGTGCCAGCAGCCACAGGGGGCGGGTTCCCTCCTACAATGAGCAGTTCTTC. The full variable domain, its missing parts supplied by reference TRBV7-2 and TRBJ2-1, is GAGVSQSPSNKVTEKGKDVELRCDPISGHTALYWYRQSLGQGLEFLIYFQGNSAPDKSGLPSDRFSAERTGGSVSTLTIQRTQQEDSAVYLCASSHRGRVPSYNEQFFGPGTRLTVL.

The chain recombines TRBV19 with TRBJ2-3; TRBD1 is a possible D gene (5 bases). In germline, CDR1 is LNHDA, CDR2 SQIVND (reference sequence). This CDR3 region has 11 residues. V was clipped by 3 bases and J by 12 bases, with 10 bases between them. CDR3 residues: CASSMGRLQYF. The CDR3 bases are TGTGCCAGTAGTATGGGGCGACTTCAGTATTTT.

V and J are TRBV5-1 and TRBJ2-7; D gene unclear. The CDR3 extends over 15 amino acids. V dropped 6 bases and J dropped 6 bases, with 22 bases sitting between them. Germline V gene lookup returns CDR1 SGHRS and CDR2 YFSETQ. The CDR3 sequence: CASILPSPAESEQYF. The CDR3 DNA reads as TGCGCCAGCATACTCCCAAGTCCCGCAGAAAGCGAGCAGTACTTC.

The genes are TRBV20-1 and TRBJ1-6; tentatively, D is TRBD1 (5 bases). The CDR3 extends over 14 amino acids. Germline loops: CDR1 DFQATT, CDR2 SNEGSKA (reference sequence). The V end was cut by 3 bases, the J end by 5 bases, with 11 bases between. In DNA form, the CDR3 reads TGCAGTGCTAGGGGGCAATTCAATAATTCACCCCTCCACTTT. Its protein is CSARGQFNNSPLHF.

The genes are TRBV29-1 and TRBJ2-7; the D is unclear. The V gene lost 4 bases and the J gene lost 3 bases, with 13 bases spanning the gap. CDR1 is SQVTM and CDR2 is ANQGSEA in the germline V gene. The CDR3 runs 13 residues. CDR3 residues: CSVGQPGLYEQYF. The CDR3 DNA is TGCAGCGTTGGACAACCCGGGCTCTACGAGCAGTACTTC.

J is TRBJ2-3 and V is TRBV3-1; tentative D call: TRBD1 (5 bases). The CDR3 length is 16 residues. V lost 0 bases to trimming and J lost 2 bases, with 12 bases between them. Per the germline V gene, CDR1 is LGHDT and CDR2 is YNNKEL (reference sequence). As DNA, the CDR3 is TGTGCCAGCAGCCAAGATAAGGGGTACCACACAGATACGCAGTATTTT. It is translated as CASSQDKGYHTDTQYF.

This sequence joins TRBV13 and TRBJ1-1; tentative D call: TRBD1 (5 bases). V lost 4 bases to trimming and J lost 3 bases, with 21 bases between them. The CDR3 runs 17 residues. Germline loops: CDR1 PRHDT, CDR2 FYEKMQ (reference sequence). The CDR3 DNA reads TGTGCCAGCAGCTCCAGGGCCATCCCCGAGGAGTACACTGAAGCTTTCTTT. Translation gives CASSSRAIPEEYTEAFF. The full variable domain, in which reference TRBV13 and TRBJ1-1 provide the parts outside the CDR3, is AAGVIQSPRHLIKEKRETATLKCYPIPRHDTVYWYQQGPGQDPQFLISFYEKMQSDKGSIPDRFSAQQFSDYHSELNMSSLELGDSALYFCASSSRAIPEEYTEAFFGQGTRLTVV.

This rearrangement joins TRBV9 to TRBJ2-3; 12 nucleotides agree with TRBD2. The CDR3 has 16 amino acids. V dropped 4 bases and J dropped 3; count of bases not matched to a gene: 6. Germline V gene data show CDR1 as SGDLS and CDR2 as YYNGEE. CDR3 protein: CASSPRTSGDTDTQYF. CDR3 bases: TGTGCCAGCAGCCCCCGGACTAGCGGGGATACAGATACGCAGTATTTT.

The chain uses TRBV11-2 and TRBJ2-7; D remains ambiguous. The CDR3 loop spans 12 amino acids. The V and J ends lost 5 bases and 6 bases respectively, with 11 bases between them. Germline lookup yields CDR1 SGHAT and CDR2 FQNNGV. The CDR3 loop reads CASSPDIIEQYF. The CDR3 region has the DNA TGTGCCAGCAGCCCCGACATTATCGAGCAGTACTTC.

The V and J genes are TRBV11-2 and TRBJ2-1; D is undetermined. V dropped 5 bases and J dropped 1 base, with 12 bases sitting between them. The CDR3 sequence is 15 residues long. Germline CDR1 reads SGHAT; CDR2 reads FQNNGV. The CDR3 region is CASSQIGGSYNEQFF. Written as DNA, the CDR3 is TGTGCCAGCAGCCAGATAGGTGGGTCCTACAATGAGCAGTTCTTC.

The chain's CDR3 is CASSLDWGHSEKLFF. CDR3 bases: TGTGCCAGCAGCTTGGATTGGGGACATAGTGAAAAACTGTTTTTT. The rearrangement links TRBV7-6 to TRBJ1-4, with a weak D call TRBD1 (6 bases). The V end was cut by 3 bases, the J end by 7 bases, with 15 bases between. This CDR3 contains 15 residues. Germline lookup yields CDR1 SGHVS and CDR2 FNYEAQ.

The J gene is TRBJ1-2, the V gene TRBV4-1; TRBD1 aligns across 11 bases. CDR1 and CDR2 (germline): MGHRA, YSYEKL. Trimming took 0 bases from V and 8 from J; bases not matched to a gene: 14. There are 18 residues in the CDR3. CDR3 sequence: CASSQDGHPGQGVSGYTF. As DNA, the CDR3 is TGCGCCAGCAGCCAAGATGGGCATCCGGGACAGGGGGTCAGCGGCTACACCTTC.